What follows are 23 T cell receptor beta chains derived from one specimen sequenced in a study of T cell responses to AZD1222 COVID-19 vaccine. The method was immunoSEQ multiplex PCR; TCRdb's version includes in-frame clones alone and lacks a portion of them. The repertoire holds roughly 150,000 clones, with over 75% as singletons. Material: peripheral blood, obtained on day 0 of AZD1222 vaccination. These receptors were taken from an adult in good health.

The chain couples TRBV5-1 to TRBJ1-1; no definite D call. Trimming took off 7 bases at V and 4 bases at J, with 11 bases between the two ends. The CDR3 has 12 residues. Germline lookup yields CDR1 SGHRS and CDR2 YFSETQ. The CDR3 bases are TGCGCCAGCCCCAGGCTCTCCACTGAAGCTTTCTTT. It yields the protein CASPRLSTEAFF.

The chain is built from TRBV11-2 and TRBJ2-2, with 12 bases matching TRBD1. Per the germline V gene, CDR1 is SGHAT and CDR2 is FQNNGV. V gave up 4 bases and J gave up 8 bases; unmatched junction bases: 11. CDR3 size: 17 residues. CDR3 coding DNA: TGTGCCAGCAGCTGGATCCGGGACAGGGGGCTTGGAGGGGAGCTGTTTTTT. Translation: CASSWIRDRGLGGELFF.

J is TRBJ2-7 and V is TRBV4-3; D gene unclear. This CDR3 contains 14 residues. Between the trimmed V and J ends, which lost 4 bases and 3 bases, there was a span of 13 bases. The germline CDR1 and CDR2 sequences are LGHNA and YSLEER. CDR3: CASSLAHGFYEQYF. The CDR3 coding sequence is TGCGCCAGCAGCCTTGCCCACGGGTTCTACGAGCAGTACTTC.

This chain links TRBV30 with TRBJ2-7; TRBD1 matches 7 bases. Germline CDR1 is GTSNPN and CDR2 is SVGIG (reference sequence). The CDR3 covers 15 residues. V shed 3 bases and J 0 bases; nucleotides not matched to a gene: 8. CDR3 nucleotides: TGTGCCTGGAGCCCGACAGGGCTCAACTCCTACGAGCAGTACTTC. Its translation: CAWSPTGLNSYEQYF.

This clone was picked up a small number of times. J is TRBJ2-2 and V is TRBV6-2 or TRBV6-3; D unresolved. V shed 4 bases and J shed 4 bases, with 10 bases lying between them. This CDR3 has 14 residues. Germline CDR1 reads MNHEY; CDR2 reads SVGEGT. The DNA of the CDR3 is TGTGCCAGCAGTTCCGGAAAAAGCACCGGGGAGCTGTTTTTT. Its protein is CASSSGKSTGELFF.

A single count supports this clone. The V gene is TRBV9, the J gene TRBJ1-2, with D perhaps TRBD1 (5 bases). Between the trimmed V and J ends, which lost 0 bases and 3 bases, there was a span of 9 bases. Per germline, CDR1 SGDLS and CDR2 YYNGEE. The CDR3 extends over 14 amino acids. Here the CDR3 reads CASSVDDSHYGYTF. CDR3 in DNA: TGTGCCAGCAGCGTAGACGACAGTCACTATGGCTACACCTTC.

This clone was picked up one time. The V call is TRBV18, the J call TRBJ2-5, with D possibly being TRBD2 (6 bases). The CDR3 has 15 residues. The germline V gene has CDR1 KGHSH and CDR2 LQKENI. V was pared by 1 base and J by 4 bases, with 13 bases between. CDR3 nucleotide sequence: TGTGCCAGCTCACCACGGCGGGAAATAAGAGAGACCCAGTACTTC. Protein sequence: CASSPRREIRETQYF.

In this sample, this clone turned up once. The CDR3 here is CASRQGQGLMNTEAFF. CDR3 nucleotide sequence: TGTGCCAGCAGGCAGGGACAGGGCCTGATGAACACTGAAGCTTTCTTT. The V call is TRBV7-8, the J call TRBJ1-1, with 9 bases fitting TRBD1. The CDR3 extends over 16 amino acids. The germline CDR1 and CDR2 sequences are SGHVS and FQNEAQ. Losses at the gene ends were 6 bases for V and 0 bases for J; bases not matched to a gene: 8. Variable domain in full (rest from reference TRBV7-8 and TRBJ1-1): GAGVSQSPRYKVAKRGQDVALRCDPISGHVSLFWYQQALGQGPEFLTYFQNEAQLDKSGLPSDRFFAERPEGSVSTLKIQRTQQEDSAVYLCASRQGQGLMNTEAFFGQGTRLTVV.

This clone has a handful of counts. J is TRBJ1-1 and V is TRBV6-6; TRBD1 is a possible D gene (5 bases). CDR3 size: 12 residues. Deletions cut 6 bases from V and 6 bases from J, with 11 bases between. Germline V gene sequence: CDR1 MNHNY, CDR2 SVGAGI (reference sequence). The CDR3 nucleotides are TGTGCCAGCAGCTATCAAGGGGCTGAAGCTTTCTTT. Amino acids: CASSYQGAEAFF.

V is TRBV7-9 and J is TRBJ1-4, with TRBD1 as a possible D gene (5 bases). CDR1 SEHNR and CDR2 FQNEAQ come from the germline V gene (reference sequence). With 0 bases removed from V and 5 bases from J, the gap between germline ends came to 10 bases. There are 15 residues in the CDR3. In DNA form, the CDR3 reads TGTGCCAGCAGCTTAGCCGGGACCGAGAATGAAAAACTGTTTTTT. Translating gives CASSLAGTENEKLFF.

This clone showed up just a few times. V usage is TRBV10-3 and J usage is TRBJ2-7; 13 bases are shared with TRBD2. The CDR3 is 16 amino acids. The germline gives CDR1 ENHRY, CDR2 SYGVKD. V dropped 0 bases and J dropped 6; count of bases not matched to a gene: 5. The CDR3 DNA reads TGTGCCATCAGTGAGTCGACTAGCGGGGGGATGGCCGAGCAGTACTTC. It specifies CAISESTSGGMAEQYF.

CDR3: CASSQALASGIGEAFF. DNA of the CDR3: TGTGCCAGCAGCCAGGCTCTAGCCTCAGGGATCGGTGAAGCTTTCTTT. The rearrangement joins TRBV3-1 (or the pseudogene TRBV3-2) to TRBJ1-1, with D possibly being TRBD1 (5 bases). CDR1 and CDR2 from the germline V gene are LGHDT and YNNKEL (reference sequence). V lost 3 bases to trimming and J lost 7 bases, with 21 bases between them. There are 16 residues in the CDR3.

V gene TRBV4-2 combines with J gene TRBJ1-2, with TRBD1 identical over 7 bases. Germline CDR1 and CDR2: LGHNA and YNFKEQ. Trimming took 2 bases from V and 4 from J; bases not matched to a gene: 10. This CDR3 spans 16 amino acids. The CDR3 DNA reads as TGTGCCAGCAGCCAACGTCAAGGACAGGAGATCTATGGCTACACCTTC. This translates into CASSQRQGQEIYGYTF.

DNA of the CDR3: TGTGCCAGCAGCTCCCAGGGGTTTGGCTATGGCTACACCTTC. Amino acids: CASSSQGFGYGYTF. The J gene is TRBJ1-2, the V gene TRBV7-8, with D tentatively TRBD1 (6 bases). This CDR3 is 14 amino acids long. The germline V gene encodes CDR1 SGHVS and CDR2 FQNEAQ. Between the trimmed V and J ends, which lost 4 bases and 4 bases, there was a span of 13 bases.

V and J are TRBV28 and TRBJ2-1, with D perhaps matching TRBD2 (5 bases). V lost 2 bases and J 5 bases, leaving 10 bases between the germline ends. The CDR3 length is 14 residues. The germline V gene has CDR1 MDHEN and CDR2 SYDVKM. The CDR3 region has the DNA TGTGCCAGCAGTTTAAGGCGGGTTAACAATGAGCAGTTCTTC. Residues: CASSLRRVNNEQFF.

The V call is TRBV7-8, the J call TRBJ2-5; D gene uncertain. Germline CDR1 reads SGHVS; CDR2 reads FQNEAQ. V lost 5 bases to trimming and J lost 5 bases, with 3 bases between them. CDR3 length equals 10 residues. DNA of the CDR3: TGTGCCAGCAGCCTGGAGACCCAGTACTTC. Translation gives CASSLETQYF.

The chain recombines TRBV7-3 with TRBJ1-6; D remains ambiguous. Trimming stripped 0 bases from V and 7 bases from J, with 7 bases between. CDR3 length: 14 residues. Germline V gene lookup returns CDR1 SGHTA and CDR2 FQGTGA. This CDR3 is CASSLTGQNSPLHF. As DNA, the CDR3 is TGTGCCAGCAGCTTAACCGGGCAGAATTCACCCCTCCACTTT.

The chain carries TRBV6-5 and TRBJ2-2; D may be TRBD2 (5 bases). CDR1 MNHEY and CDR2 SVGAGI come from the germline V gene. CDR3 size: 15 residues. Trimming took off 6 bases at V and 3 bases at J, with 14 bases between the two ends. The CDR3 loop is CASSLTPEDTGELFF. Written as DNA, the CDR3 is TGTGCCAGCAGCCTGACCCCGGAGGACACCGGGGAGCTGTTTTTT.

This chain connects TRBV4-3 to TRBJ1-6; tentatively, D is TRBD1 (6 bases). CDR1 is LGHNA and CDR2 is YSLEER in the germline V gene. V lost 1 base to trimming and J lost 4 bases, with 8 bases between them. The CDR3 runs to 15 residues. The CDR3 DNA reads TGCGCCAGCAGCCAAGGGACAGCGTATAATTCACCCCTCCACTTT. This encodes CASSQGTAYNSPLHF.

The genes are TRBV5-4 and TRBJ2-7, with D maybe TRBD2 (7 bases). The length of the CDR3 is 14 residues. Germline CDR1 SGHNT, CDR2 YYREEE (reference sequence). Between the trimmed V and J ends, which lost 6 bases and 5 bases, there was a span of 18 bases. As DNA, the CDR3 is TGTGCCAGCAACATTATGGGGGGGCCGGACGAGCAGTACGTC. The encoded protein is CASNIMGGPDEQYV.

The chain links TRBV6-5 to TRBJ2-7; the match to TRBD1 covers 7 bases. CDR1 and CDR2 (germline): MNHEY, SVGAGI. V lost 6 bases, J lost 3 bases, and 5 bases stayed unmatched. The CDR3 is 13 residues long. The CDR3 region is CASSRDRNYEQYV. CDR3 nucleotide sequence: TGTGCCAGCAGCCGGGACAGAAACTACGAGCAGTACGTC.

The V gene is TRBV30, the J gene TRBJ2-1, with D possibly TRBD2 on 6 matching bases. Trimming left V 3 bases short and J 15 bases short, with 18 bases between. The CDR3 loop spans 12 amino acids. Germline-derived CDR1 and CDR2 are GTSNPN and SVGIG (reference sequence). The DNA of the CDR3 is TGTGCCTGGAGCGAGTCCGGGACTGGCACGTTCTTC. Translation: CAWSESGTGTFF.

The chain couples TRBV7-9 to TRBJ1-5; the D gene is possibly TRBD1 (5 bases). Germline V gives CDR1 SEHNR, CDR2 FQNEAQ (reference sequence). The CDR3 consists of 15 residues. Trimming pared 8 bases from V and 2 bases from J, leaving 16 bases between. The CDR3 loop is CASDFGPGGNQPQHF. The CDR3 DNA sequence: TGTGCCAGCGACTTCGGCCCGGGGGGCAATCAGCCCCAGCATTTT. The whole variable domain, remainder taken from reference TRBV7-9 and TRBJ1-5, is DTGVSQNPRHKITKRGQNVTFRCDPISEHNRLYWYRQTLGQGPEFLTYFQNEAQLEKSRLLSDRFSAERPKGSFSTLEIQRTEQGDSAMYLCASDFGPGGNQPQHFGDGTRLSIL.